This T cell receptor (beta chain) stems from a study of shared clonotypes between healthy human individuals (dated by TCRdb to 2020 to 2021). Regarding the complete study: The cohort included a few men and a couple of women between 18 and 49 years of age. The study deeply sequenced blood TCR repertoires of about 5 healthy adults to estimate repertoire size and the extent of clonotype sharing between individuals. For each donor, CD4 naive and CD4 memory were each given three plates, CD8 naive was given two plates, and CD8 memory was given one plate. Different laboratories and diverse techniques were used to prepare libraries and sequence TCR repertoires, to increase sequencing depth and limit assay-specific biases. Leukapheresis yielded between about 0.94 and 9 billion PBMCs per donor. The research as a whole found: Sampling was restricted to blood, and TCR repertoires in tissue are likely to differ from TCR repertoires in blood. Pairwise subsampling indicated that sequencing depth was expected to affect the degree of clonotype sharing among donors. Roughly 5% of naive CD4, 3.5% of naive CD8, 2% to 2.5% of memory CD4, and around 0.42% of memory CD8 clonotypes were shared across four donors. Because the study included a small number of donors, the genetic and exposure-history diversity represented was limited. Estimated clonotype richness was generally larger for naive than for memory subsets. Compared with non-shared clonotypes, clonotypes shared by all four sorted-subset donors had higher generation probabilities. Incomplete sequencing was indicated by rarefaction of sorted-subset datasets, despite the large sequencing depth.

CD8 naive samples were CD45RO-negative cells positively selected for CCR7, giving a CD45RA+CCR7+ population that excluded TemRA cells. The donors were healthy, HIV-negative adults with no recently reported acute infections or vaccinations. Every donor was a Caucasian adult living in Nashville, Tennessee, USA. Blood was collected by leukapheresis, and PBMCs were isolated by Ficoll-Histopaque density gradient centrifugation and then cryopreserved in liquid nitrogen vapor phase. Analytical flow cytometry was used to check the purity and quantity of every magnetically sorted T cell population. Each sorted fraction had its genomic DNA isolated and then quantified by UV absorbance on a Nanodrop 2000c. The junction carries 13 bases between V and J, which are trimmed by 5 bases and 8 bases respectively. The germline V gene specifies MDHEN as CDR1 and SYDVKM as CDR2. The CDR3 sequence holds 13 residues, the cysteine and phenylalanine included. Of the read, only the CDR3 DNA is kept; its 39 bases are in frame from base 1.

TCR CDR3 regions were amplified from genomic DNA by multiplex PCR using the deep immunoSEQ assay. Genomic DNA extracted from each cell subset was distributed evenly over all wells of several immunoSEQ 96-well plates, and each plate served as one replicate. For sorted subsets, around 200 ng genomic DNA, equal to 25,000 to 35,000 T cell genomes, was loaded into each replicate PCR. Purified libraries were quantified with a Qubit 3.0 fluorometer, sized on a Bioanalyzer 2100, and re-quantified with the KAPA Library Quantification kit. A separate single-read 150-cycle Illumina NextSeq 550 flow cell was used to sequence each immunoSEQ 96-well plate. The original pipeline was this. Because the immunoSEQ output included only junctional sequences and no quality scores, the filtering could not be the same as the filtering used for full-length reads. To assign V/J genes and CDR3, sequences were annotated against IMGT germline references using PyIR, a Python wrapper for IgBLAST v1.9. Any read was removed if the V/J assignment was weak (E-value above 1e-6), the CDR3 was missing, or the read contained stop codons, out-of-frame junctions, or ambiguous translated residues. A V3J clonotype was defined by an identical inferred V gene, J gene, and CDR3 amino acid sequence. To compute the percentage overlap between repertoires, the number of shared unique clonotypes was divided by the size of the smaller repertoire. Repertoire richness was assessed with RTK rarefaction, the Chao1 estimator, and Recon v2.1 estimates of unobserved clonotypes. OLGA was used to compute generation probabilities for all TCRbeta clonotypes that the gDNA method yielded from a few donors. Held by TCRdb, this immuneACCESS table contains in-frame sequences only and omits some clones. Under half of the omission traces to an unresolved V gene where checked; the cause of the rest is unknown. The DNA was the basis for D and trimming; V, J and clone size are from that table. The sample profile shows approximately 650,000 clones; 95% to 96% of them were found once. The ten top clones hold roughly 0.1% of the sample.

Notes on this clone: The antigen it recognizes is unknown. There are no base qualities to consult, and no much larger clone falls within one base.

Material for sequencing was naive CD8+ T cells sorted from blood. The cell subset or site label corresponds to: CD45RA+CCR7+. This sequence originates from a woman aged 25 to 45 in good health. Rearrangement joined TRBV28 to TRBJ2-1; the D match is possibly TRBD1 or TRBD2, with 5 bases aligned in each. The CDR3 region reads CASSLAGAYEQFF. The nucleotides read TGTGCCAGCAGTCTAGCCGGGGCTTATGAGCAGTTCTTC.